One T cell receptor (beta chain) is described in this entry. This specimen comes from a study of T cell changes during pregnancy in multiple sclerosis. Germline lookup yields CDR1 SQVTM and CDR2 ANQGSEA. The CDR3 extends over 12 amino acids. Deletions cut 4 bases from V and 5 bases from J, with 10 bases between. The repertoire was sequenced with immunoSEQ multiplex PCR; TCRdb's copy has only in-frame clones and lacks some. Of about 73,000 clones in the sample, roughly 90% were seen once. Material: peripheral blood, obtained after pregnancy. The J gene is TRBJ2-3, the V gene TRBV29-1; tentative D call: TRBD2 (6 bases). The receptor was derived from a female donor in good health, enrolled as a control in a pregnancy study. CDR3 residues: CSVVTGGDTQYF. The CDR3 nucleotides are TGCAGCGTTGTTACCGGGGGAGATACGCAGTATTTT.